One sample yielded the 3 T cell receptor beta chains listed below, sequenced in a study of cytomegalovirus exposure and HLA in healthy donors. The PCR made use of 60 Vbeta and 13 Jbeta primers. This table comes from immunoSEQ multiplex PCR, and its TCRdb copy is limited to in-frame clones, with some not included. The sample lists fewer than 200,000 clones, roughly 79% occurring once. Sequenced: PBMCs. These receptors came from a woman aged 18-29 years in good health and CMV-seropositive.

The chain has TRBV27 and TRBJ2-7, with no clear D. Trimming removed 3 bases from V and 3 bases from J, with 12 bases in between. Looked up from germline, CDR1 is MNHEY and CDR2 is SMNVEV (reference sequence). This CDR3 has 14 residues. The CDR3 DNA reads TGTGCCAGCAGTTTGGGCCAGCAGTACTACGAGCAGTACTTC. This sequence encodes CASSLGQQYYEQYF.

The rearrangement links TRBV7-2 to TRBJ1-4, with 9 positions matching TRBD1. This CDR3 comprises 14 residues. The V segment lost 5 bases and the J segment 8 bases; nucleotides outside the gene matches: 6. CDR1 SGHTA and CDR2 FQGNSA come from the germline V gene. The DNA of the CDR3 is TGTGCCAGCAGCAGGACAGGGGTGAACGAAAAACTGTTTTTT. Translating gives CASSRTGVNEKLFF.

A few counts support this clone. This chain connects TRBV5-1 to TRBJ2-3, with 7 nucleotides matching TRBD1. The CDR3 has 15 amino acids. Trimming cost V 0 bases and J 1 base; bases outside gene matches: 2. CDR1 and CDR2 (germline): SGHRS, YFSETQ. The CDR3: CASSLEGQGTDTQYF. CDR3 in DNA: TGCGCCAGCAGCTTGGAAGGACAGGGCACAGATACGCAGTATTTT.